The rows below give T cell receptor beta chains drawn from one sample of a study of blood T cell repertoires in COVID-19. Libraries were prepared by immunoSEQ multiplex PCR; TCRdb keeps only in-frame clonotypes and omits some of them. This table holds about 95,000 clones, 84% found once. The sequencing sample was made of peripheral blood. The receptors originated from a human donor in a cohort sampled during active COVID-19. CDR3s include the opening cysteine and the closing phenylalanine or tryptophan. D genes are given only for firm matches. A clone size is listed for some rows: how often the clone was seen (once, few, many), or a class if it is expanded.

d_gene	len	v_gene	j_gene	abundance	CDR3nt	CDR3aa
.	16	TRBV19	TRBJ2-2	.	TGTGCCAGTACTAAGGGGGGGTATGTGTCCAGCGGGGAGCTGTTTTTT	CASTKGGYVSSGELFF
.	15	TRBV7-8	TRBJ2-2	.	TGTGCCAGCAGCCCGACGGAGGCGAACACCGGGGAGCTGTTTTTT	CASSPTEANTGELFF
.	13	TRBV10-1	TRBJ2-2	few	TGCGCCAGCAGTCGGACTAACACCGGGGAGCTGTTTTTT	CASSRTNTGELFF
.	14	TRBV21-1	TRBJ1-3	.	TGTGCCAACCTCCGGGACAGGGCTGGAAACACCATATATTTT	CANLRDRAGNTIYF
.	12	TRBV24-1	TRBJ1-2	once	TGTGCCACCAGTGACCCCGTCGAGGGCTACACCTTC	CATSDPVEGYTF
TRBD1	15	TRBV7-8	TRBJ1-2	.	TGTGCCAGCAGCTTAGACACGACAGGGGGCAGAGGCTACACCTTC	CASSLDTTGGRGYTF
.	15	TRBV5-6	TRBJ2-1	many	TGTGCCAGCAGCTTGGGTAGTGCCCACTACAATGAGCAGTTCTTC	CASSLGSAHYNEQFF
TRBD1	15	TRBV5-4	TRBJ1-1	.	TGTGCCAGCAGCTCAAGGACAGGGGCTATCACTGAAGCTTTCTTT	CASSSRTGAITEAFF
.	13	TRBV12-5	TRBJ1-6	.	TGTGCTAGTGGTTTAGCGGAGTTTTCACCCCTCCACTTT	CASGLAEFSPLHF
TRBD1	12	TRBV10-3	TRBJ1-1	.	TGTGCCATCAGGGACAGGGAGGGTGAAGCTTTCTTT	CAIRDREGEAFF
TRBD1	14	TRBV3-1/TRBV3-2	TRBJ1-2	.	TGTGCCAGCAGCCCAGAGGACAGGGGCCATGGCTACACCTTC	CASSPEDRGHGYTF
.	16	TRBV7-9	TRBJ2-5	.	TGTGCCAGCAGCTTACTGGGAGGGGGGGCCGTTGAGACCCAGTACTTC	CASSLLGGGAVETQYF
.	13	TRBV28	TRBJ1-2	.	TGTGCCAGCAGTTTGAGGGGGAGATATGGCTACACCTTC	CASSLRGRYGYTF
TRBD1	15	TRBV19	TRBJ2-7	.	TGTGCCAGTAGTAGGGGGGACAGGACCTCCTACGAGCAGTACTTC	CASSRGDRTSYEQYF
.	15	TRBV11-2	TRBJ2-2	.	TGTGCCAGCAGCTTCGACAGCAGGAACACCGGGGAGCTGTTTTTT	CASSFDSRNTGELFF
.	15	TRBV19	TRBJ2-2	few	TGTGCCAGTAGGCCAAGACAGGCCCCAGCCGGGGAGCTGTTTTTT	CASRPRQAPAGELFF
.	14	TRBV3-1/TRBV3-2	TRBJ2-1	.	TGTGCCAGCAGCCAAGATGTCCTAGCCGCTGAGCAGTTCTTC	CASSQDVLAAEQFF
.	14	TRBV6-5	TRBJ1-2	.	TGTGCCAGCAGGGGAGGACAATTTAACTATGGCTACACCTTC	CASRGGQFNYGYTF
TRBD2	18	TRBV3-1/TRBV3-2	TRBJ2-1	once	TGTGCCAGCAGCAAACGGGTGGGAGGGACTAGCGGGAGAAATGAGCAGTTCTTC	CASSKRVGGTSGRNEQFF
TRBD1	17	TRBV6-2/TRBV6-3	TRBJ2-3	.	TGTGCCAGCAGTACAATCCGGCGGACAGGGGGCACAGATACGCAGTATTTT	CASSTIRRTGGTDTQYF
TRBD1	15	TRBV3-1/TRBV3-2	TRBJ1-6	.	TGTGCCAGCAGCCCAAGACAGGGCCATAATTCACCCCTCCACTTT	CASSPRQGHNSPLHF
TRBD1	15	TRBV5-1	TRBJ1-6	.	TGCGCCAGCAGCTTGGAGGCAGGGGGCGGATCACCCCTCCACTTT	CASSLEAGGGSPLHF
.	15	TRBV11-2	TRBJ1-2	.	TGTGCCAGCAGTATAACCCCGACAGATAGCTATGGCTACACCTTC	CASSITPTDSYGYTF
.	13	TRBV6-6	TRBJ1-5	few	TGTGCCAGCAGCCGGGACATCTATCAGCCCCAGCATTTT	CASSRDIYQPQHF
.	13	TRBV19	TRBJ1-2	once	TGTGCCAGCAGGGACTCCTCGGGCTATGGCTACACCTTC	CASRDSSGYGYTF
.	14	TRBV6-5	TRBJ2-5	.	TGTGCCAGCAGTTACTCTCAGGTCCCAGAGACCCAGTACTTC	CASSYSQVPETQYF
.	12	TRBV10-3	TRBJ2-7	.	TGTGCCATCAGTGAGGGGGGCTATGAGCAGTACTTC	CAISEGGYEQYF
.	15	TRBV28	TRBJ2-2	.	TGTGCCAGCAGCCCGGCAGGGTGGGCCTCCGGGGAGCTGTTTTTT	CASSPAGWASGELFF
.	12	TRBV6-5	TRBJ1-1	.	TGTGCCAGCAGTCAACAGGGAACTGAAGCTTTCTTT	CASSQQGTEAFF
.	16	TRBV4-1	TRBJ1-3	.	TGCGCCAGCAGCCAAGATTGGTCGGTAGCTGGAAACACCATATATTTT	CASSQDWSVAGNTIYF
.	12	TRBV5-1	TRBJ2-5	.	TGCGCCAGCAGCTATCCAGAAGAGACCCAGTACTTC	CASSYPEETQYF
.	12	TRBV12-3/TRBV12-4	TRBJ2-5	.	TGTGCCAGCAGTTTACTGGCAGAGACCCAGTACTTC	CASSLLAETQYF
TRBD2	16	TRBV6-2/TRBV6-3	TRBJ2-2	.	TGTGCCAGCAGTCGCATAGCGGGGGAAACGTCAGGGGAGCTGTTTTTT	CASSRIAGETSGELFF
TRBD1	16	TRBV5-4	TRBJ1-4	.	TGTGCCAGCAGTCCCAACGCAGGGGGCGATAATGAAAAACTGTTTTTT	CASSPNAGGDNEKLFF
.	12	TRBV10-3	TRBJ1-1	.	TGTGCCATCAGCGACGGGAGGACTGAAGCTTTCTTT	CAISDGRTEAFF
.	14	TRBV10-3	TRBJ2-7	.	TGTGCCGCCAAATCCGGGACACTCGTCCACGAGCAGTACTTC	CAAKSGTLVHEQYF
TRBD1	14	TRBV6-5	TRBJ2-7	once	TGTGCCAGCAGTTACGCGGCAGGGGGCTACGAGCAGTACTTC	CASSYAAGGYEQYF
TRBD2	16	TRBV6-4	TRBJ2-5	.	TGTGCCAGCAGTGACCCGACTAGCGGGGTACAAGAGACCCAGTACTTC	CASSDPTSGVQETQYF
.	16	TRBV11-2	TRBJ2-3	.	TGTGCCAGCAGCTTAGGACTGGTAACCATCACAGATACGCAGTATTTT	CASSLGLVTITDTQYF
.	14	TRBV3-1/TRBV3-2	TRBJ1-4	.	TGTGCCAGCAGCCGTGGGGGCGGGGGTGAAAAACTGTTTTTT	CASSRGGGGEKLFF